This T cell receptor (beta chain) was profiled in a study of human T cells and chemical hapten exposure. The time point: pre-sensitization, week 0. Treatment in this sample: therapeutic diphenylcyclopropenone sensitization with weekly scalp DPC. About this clonotype: As yet, its antigen is unknown.

TCRdb recomputed calls from the RACE reads with MiXCR, one row per CDR3 protein. The table records about 290,000 distinct CDR3 sequences, roughly 8% of them present only once. Overall study findings and caveats: Expanded TCRs formed significantly more large CDR3 similarity clusters than controls. More PT1 expanded TCRs went with higher patch test scores.

V lost 10 bases to trimming and J lost 1 base; unmatched junction nucleotides: 4. The CDR3 has 13 amino acids. Germline CDR1 and CDR2: MNHNY and SVGAGI (reference sequence). This TCR was recovered from a young man with alopecia areata. Some clones in this sample may be carry-over from other donors' samples. This specimen consisted of whole blood, obtained in connection with sensitization to the hapten diphenylcyclopropenone (DPC). The gene calls are TRBV6-6 and TRBJ2-3; TRBD2 agrees at 8 bases. CDR3 amino acids: CATATSGTDTQYF. DNA of the CDR3: TGTGCCACCGCGACTAGCGGCACAGATACGCAGTATTTT.